The present T cell receptor beta chain was sequenced within a study of tumor-infiltrating lymphocytes in primary liver carcinoma. Across the study: Patients were men and women aged 30 to 69 years.

A constant-region primer served to make TCR beta cDNA from about 0.45 ug total RNA. Investigators got TCR beta libraries out of three nested multiplex PCR rounds, done with slightly modified ARM-PCR. One entry per CDR3 protein, called by TCRdb with MiXCR from the multiplex PCR reads. This table has about 64,000 distinct CDR3 sequences, over 60% appearing once. Turning to this clonotype: The conserved phenylalanine or tryptophan is not found at the CDR3 terminus, so this likely reflects a read error.

Bulk tissue was left unsorted, and RNA and DNA were co-extracted from about 20-30 mg of it. Sequencing was done on a sample of liver tumor tissue from sampling region 4. Documented subset: tumor region T4, right-lateral pole. This TCR derives from a middle-aged man with primary liver carcinoma and hepatitis B virus infection.

The CDR3 sequence is CASSRDRRAGSPLHL. The CDR3, as DNA: TGTGCCAGCAGCCGGGACAGGAGAGCAGGGTCACCCCTCCACTTA. The chain has TRBV12-3 or TRBV12-4 and TRBJ1-6; 8 nucleotides align to TRBD1. V was pared by 6 bases and J by 10 bases, with 11 bases of the junction left unmatched. This CDR3 is 15 amino acids long.